One sample yielded the 21 T cell receptor beta chains listed below, sequenced in a study of brain T cells in children with intractable seizures. The protocol was immunoSEQ multiplex PCR, while the TCRdb copy is restricted to in-frame clones and leaves out a portion. The table shows around 340,000 clones, with nearly 95% occurring only once. Time point: blood from clinic visit 5 months post-surgery; TSC patient then seizure free. The material sequenced was peripheral blood, taken roughly 5 months after surgery. The receptors were sampled from a boy under three years old with tuberous sclerosis and intractable seizures.

The count of this clone is one. This rearrangement joins TRBV19 to TRBJ2-2; 8 nucleotides agree with TRBD1. Germline CDR1 LNHDA, CDR2 SQIVND (reference sequence). With V trimmed by 0 bases and J by 5 bases, 8 bases remained unmatched. The CDR3 is 17 residues long. The CDR3 loop is CASSIEWYRGSTGELFF. CDR3 nucleotides: TGTGCCAGTAGTATAGAATGGTACAGGGGGAGTACCGGGGAGCTGTTTTTT.

V gene TRBV20-1 combines with J gene TRBJ1-4; D remains ambiguous. This CDR3 has 10 residues. Deletions cut 6 bases from V and 8 bases from J, with 7 bases between. CDR1 is DFQATT and CDR2 is SNEGSKA in the germline V gene (reference sequence). The CDR3 coding sequence is TGCAGTGCGGAACTGGAAAAACTGTTTTTT. Translated: CSAELEKLFF.

This chain connects TRBV7-9 to TRBJ2-3, with a possible D match to TRBD1 (6 bases). Germline CDR1 SEHNR, CDR2 FQNEAQ (reference sequence). Between the trimmed V and J ends, which lost 5 bases and 6 bases, there was a span of 9 bases. The CDR3 totals 12 residues. This CDR3 reads CASSLTGDTQYF. CDR3 bases: TGTGCCAGCAGCCTAACAGGGGATACGCAGTATTTT.

The DNA of the CDR3 is TGCGCCAGCAGTGAGTCGGGCAGGCCGACGAACACTGAAGCTTTCTTT. Its translation is CASSESGRPTNTEAFF. This chain links TRBV10-2 with TRBJ1-1; no reliable D call. This CDR3 has 16 amino acids. Between the trimmed V and J ends, which lost 0 bases and 1 base, there was a span of 12 bases. CDR1 is WSHSY, CDR2 SAAADI, per germline.

This clone was recorded once. The V call is TRBV5-5, the J call TRBJ1-1; TRBD1 is a possible D gene (5 bases). Looked up from germline, CDR1 is SGHKS and CDR2 is YYEKEE (reference sequence). V lost 1 base and J 6 bases, leaving 13 bases between the germline ends. This CDR3 is built from 14 residues. The CDR3 DNA reads TGTGCCAGCAGCTTGTCCAGGGTATCCGCTGAAGCTTTCTTT. It yields the protein CASSLSRVSAEAFF.

A single count supports this clone. V usage is TRBV7-5 and J usage is TRBJ2-1; the table calls TRBD2, which could not be checked here. TRBV7-5 is a pseudogene. The CDR3 length is 17 residues. CDR3 residues: CARSFLQRVNSYNEQFF. Written as DNA, the CDR3 is TGTGCCAGAAGCTTTCTCCAGCGGGTGAACTCCTACAATGAGCAGTTCTTC.

The V call is TRBV4-2, the J call TRBJ1-1; D call uncertain. The CDR3 totals 15 residues. The V gene lost 0 bases and the J gene lost 5 bases, with 13 bases spanning the gap. Germline V gene data show CDR1 as LGHNA and CDR2 as YNFKEQ. CDR3 nucleotides: TGTGCCAGCAGCCAAGATGGAGGAGGGTGGACTGAAGCTTTCTTT. Its protein product is CASSQDGGGWTEAFF.

This sequence joins TRBV14 and TRBJ2-7; 9 nucleotides line up with TRBD2. Losses at the gene ends were 1 base for V and 4 bases for J; bases not matched to a gene: 5. CDR1 and CDR2 (germline): SGHDN, FVKESK. This CDR3 region has 15 residues. The DNA of the CDR3 is TGTGCCAGCAGCCAAGGGAGACTAGCGGTTTACGAGCAGTACTTC. This translates into CASSQGRLAVYEQYF. Full variable domain (missing parts from reference TRBV14 and TRBJ2-7): EAGVTQFPSHSVIEKGQTVTLRCDPISGHDNLYWYRRVMGKEIKFLLHFVKESKQDESGMPNNRFLAERTGGTYSTLKVQPAELEDSGVYFCASSQGRLAVYEQYFGPGTRLTVT.

This clone was counted a single time. The chain has TRBV7-2 and TRBJ2-3; D assignment may be TRBD1 or TRBD2 (5 bases each). CDR3 size: 16 residues. The V end was cut by 3 bases, the J end by 2 bases, with 15 bases between. Per germline, CDR1 SGHTA and CDR2 FQGNSA. CDR3 amino acids: CASSFGTVPTTDTQYF. DNA of the CDR3: TGTGCCAGCAGCTTCGGGACGGTACCAACCACAGATACGCAGTATTTT.

This chain uses TRBV7-9 with TRBJ1-1, with a possible D match to TRBD1 (5 bases). Germline V gene data show CDR1 as SEHNR and CDR2 as FQNEAQ (reference sequence). V lost 8 bases to trimming and J lost 2 bases, with 12 bases between them. The CDR3 extends over 13 amino acids. The CDR3 DNA follows: TGTGCCAGCGCAGGGCTCCTTAACACTGAAGCTTTCTTT. Translating it yields CASAGLLNTEAFF. Full variable domain (remainder filled in from reference TRBV7-9 and TRBJ1-1): DTGVSQNPRHKITKRGQNVTFRCDPISEHNRLYWYRQTLGQGPEFLTYFQNEAQLEKSRLLSDRFSAERPKGSFSTLEIQRTEQGDSAMYLCASAGLLNTEAFFGQGTRLTVV.

The chain carries TRBV11-2 and TRBJ1-2, with 12 bases lining up with TRBD1. The length of the CDR3 is 15 residues. J gave up 5 bases and V 4 bases, and 5 bases lay outside the gene matches. CDR1 is SGHAT and CDR2 is FQNNGV in the germline V gene. The CDR3 DNA reads as TGTGCCAGCAGCTCCCGGGACAGGGGGCGTTATGGCTACACCTTC. This sequence encodes CASSSRDRGRYGYTF.

V and J are TRBV5-8 and TRBJ1-1; TRBD1 matches 7 bases. Germline values: CDR1 SGHTS, CDR2 YDEGEE. The trim removed 4 bases at V and 1 base at J, leaving 4 bases unmatched. The CDR3 runs to 14 residues. The CDR3 loop is CASSRQGPNTEAFF. The DNA for the CDR3 is TGTGCCAGCAGCAGACAGGGCCCGAACACTGAAGCTTTCTTT. Looking up the rest from reference TRBV5-8 and TRBJ1-1 gives the full variable domain: EAGVTQSPTHLIKTRGQQATLRCSPISGHTSVYWYQQALGLGLQFLLWYDEGEERNRGNFPPRFSGRQFPNYSSELNVNALELEDSALYLCASSRQGPNTEAFFGQGTRLTVV.

The rearrangement joins TRBV18 to TRBJ2-7, with 7 bases lining up with TRBD1. The V and J ends lost 6 bases and 6 bases, in that order; junction bases with no gene match: 17. This CDR3 spans 16 amino acids. In germline, CDR1 is KGHSH, CDR2 LQKENI. This chain's CDR3 is CASSGAQGSSVGEQYF. The CDR3 bases are TGTGCCAGCTCTGGGGCACAGGGGTCTAGTGTGGGCGAGCAGTACTTC.

CDR3 sequence: CASSPNYLVSGSGDTQYF. In DNA form, the CDR3 reads TGTGCCAGCTCACCCAACTACCTTGTTAGCGGGAGTGGAGATACGCAGTATTTT. The V and J genes are TRBV18 and TRBJ2-3; 9 bases fit TRBD2. This CDR3 is 18 amino acids long. J lost 5 bases, V lost 3 bases, and 15 bases had no gene match. Per the germline V gene, CDR1 is KGHSH and CDR2 is LQKENI.

V and J are TRBV7-2 and TRBJ1-5; 9 bases fit TRBD1. Trimming cost V 5 bases and J 4 bases; bases outside gene matches: 6. Germline CDR1 reads SGHTA; CDR2 reads FQGNSA. The CDR3 sequence is 15 residues long. The CDR3: CASSTLGTGNQPQHF. The CDR3 bases are TGTGCCAGCAGCACACTAGGGACAGGGAATCAGCCCCAGCATTTT.

This chain joins TRBV19 and TRBJ1-2; TRBD1 is a possible D gene (5 bases). Trimming took 3 bases from V and 8 from J, leaving 16 bases between them. The CDR3 consists of 14 residues. Germline CDR1 and CDR2: LNHDA and SQIVND (reference sequence). The CDR3 sequence is CASSIPTDRRGYTF. The CDR3 DNA reads TGTGCCAGTAGTATCCCTACCGACAGAAGGGGCTACACCTTC. Filled out from reference TRBV19 and TRBJ1-2, the complete variable domain reads DGGITQSPKYLFRKEGQNVTLSCEQNLNHDAMYWYRQDPGQGLRLIYYSQIVNDFQKGDIAEGYSVSREKKESFPLTVTSAQKNPTAFYLCASSIPTDRRGYTFGSGTRLTVV.

This chain joins TRBV12-3 or TRBV12-4 and TRBJ2-1; 8 bases map to TRBD1. The CDR3 is 13 amino acids. Trimming at V came to 8 bases and at J to 7 bases, leaving 7 bases not matched to a gene. CDR3 region: CASGHRGWNEQFF. The CDR3 nucleotides read TGTGCCAGCGGACACAGGGGGTGGAATGAGCAGTTCTTC.

The chain combines TRBV11-2 with TRBJ1-1; D call uncertain. Germline CDR1 is SGHAT and CDR2 is FQNNGV. This CDR3 comprises 15 residues. Trimming removed 4 bases from V and 1 base from J, with 13 bases in between. The CDR3 sequence is CASSSQTKPNTEAFF. The CDR3 DNA sequence: TGTGCCAGCAGCTCGCAAACAAAGCCGAACACTGAAGCTTTCTTT. Using reference TRBV11-2 and TRBJ1-1 for the parts outside the CDR3, the full variable domain is EAGVAQSPRYKIIEKRQSVAFWCNPISGHATLYWYQQILGQGPKLLIQFQNNGVVDDSQLPKDRFSAERLKGVDSTLKIQPAKLEDSAVYLCASSSQTKPNTEAFFGQGTRLTVV.

The chain combines TRBV7-9 with TRBJ2-2; 7 positions agree with TRBD2. Germline trimming cut 3 bases from V and 4 bases from J; bases unmatched to any gene: 14. Germline CDR1 reads SEHNR; CDR2 reads FQNEAQ (reference sequence). The CDR3 loop spans 18 amino acids. CDR3 amino acids: CASSFILREDQFTGELFF. The CDR3 DNA is TGTGCCAGCAGCTTCATTTTACGGGAGGATCAATTCACCGGGGAGCTGTTTTTT. The full variable domain, rest sourced from reference TRBV7-9 and TRBJ2-2, is DTGVSQNPRHKITKRGQNVTFRCDPISEHNRLYWYRQTLGQGPEFLTYFQNEAQLEKSRLLSDRFSAERPKGSFSTLEIQRTEQGDSAMYLCASSFILREDQFTGELFFGEGSRLTVL.

The genes are TRBV6-4 and TRBJ2-1, with 11 bases that match TRBD2. The CDR3 is 15 amino acids. Trimming cost V 6 bases and J 7 bases; bases outside gene matches: 8. CDR1 and CDR2 from the germline V gene are MRHNA and SNTAGT. The CDR3 coding sequence is TGTGCCAGCAGCATAGCGGGAGGGCCCGGTAATGAGCAGTTCTTC. The encoded protein is CASSIAGGPGNEQFF.

The gene calls are TRBV28 and TRBJ1-1, with no clear D. Germline values: CDR1 MDHEN, CDR2 SYDVKM. This CDR3 region has 13 residues. The V end was cut by 10 bases, the J end by 1 base, with 13 bases between. CDR3 in amino acids: CATGSRSNTEAFF. CDR3 in DNA: TGTGCCACCGGCTCGCGGTCGAACACTGAAGCTTTCTTT.